This T cell receptor beta chain was recovered during a study of vaccination effects on CD4 cells after COVID-19. Study summary: Two-dose vaccination with either BNT162b2 or mRNA-1273 was given to the participants.

Generated by immunoSEQ multiplex PCR, the TCRdb table keeps only in-frame clones and is missing some. The sample has over 45,000 clones, around 68% seen once. Antigen-specific CD4+ T cells were first expanded with viral peptide pools by the ViraFEST assay and only then sequenced. A 10-day culture period preceded the isolation of CD4+ T cells. The healthy vaccine recipients, who had no prior SARS-CoV-2 infection, showed negative nucleocapsid antibodies. In regard to this clone: Its specificity is not known.

The receptor comes from a human donor who received a COVID-19 vaccine. Sequences were derived from CD4+ T cells from PBMCs cultured with SARS-CoV-2 spike peptides, sampled before COVID-19 vaccination.

As DNA, the CDR3 is TGTGCCAGCAGAACCGAGGTGGGGGTGTATGGCTACACCTTC. Its protein is CASRTEVGVYGYTF. The genes are TRBV5-5 and TRBJ1-2; a possible D gene is TRBD1 (5 bases). V dropped 5 bases and J dropped 5 bases, with 16 bases sitting between them. The CDR3 has 14 amino acids. CDR1 is SGHKS, CDR2 YYEKEE, per germline (reference sequence).